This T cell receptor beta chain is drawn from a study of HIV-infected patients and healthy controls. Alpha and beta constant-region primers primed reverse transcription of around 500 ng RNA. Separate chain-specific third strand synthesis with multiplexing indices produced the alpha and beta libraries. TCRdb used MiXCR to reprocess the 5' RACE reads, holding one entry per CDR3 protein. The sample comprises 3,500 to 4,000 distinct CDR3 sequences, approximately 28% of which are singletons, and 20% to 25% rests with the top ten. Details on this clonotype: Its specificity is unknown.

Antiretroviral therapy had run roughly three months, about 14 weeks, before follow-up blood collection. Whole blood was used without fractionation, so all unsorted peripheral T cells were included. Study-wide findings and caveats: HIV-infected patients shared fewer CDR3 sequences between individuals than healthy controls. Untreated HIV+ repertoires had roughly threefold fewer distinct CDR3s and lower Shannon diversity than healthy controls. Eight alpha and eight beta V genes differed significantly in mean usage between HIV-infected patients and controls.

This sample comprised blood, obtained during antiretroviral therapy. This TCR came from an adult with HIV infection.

The CDR3 here is CASKIWDTNEKLFF. In DNA form, the CDR3 reads TGCGCCAGCAAAATATGGGACACTAATGAAAAACTGTTTTTT. This sequence joins TRBV4-1 and TRBJ1-4, with TRBD1 as a possible D gene (5 bases). Looked up from germline, CDR1 is MGHRA and CDR2 is YSYEKL. Trimming pared 7 bases from V and 2 bases from J, leaving 11 bases between. The CDR3 loop spans 14 amino acids.